This TCR beta chain is from a study of early T cells in non-severe SARS-CoV-2 infection. Overall study context: Unsorted whole blood bulk RNA was sequenced, with unpaired chains.

The library protocol tagged individual cDNA molecules with unique molecular identifiers. MiXCR was run by TCRdb on the 5' RACE reads, yielding one entry per CDR3 protein. The sample includes 35,000 to 50,000 distinct CDR3 sequences, less than 30% seen only once; the top ten take 3.5% to 5%. CDR3 size: 16 residues. Study outcomes and limitations: Anti-spike CD8 responses were favored by VDJdb matching, which missed private and CD4 specificities.

Regarding this clonotype: Its antigen is still unknown. One end of the junction fails to match germline, which may point to a read error.

V gene TRBV12-3 or TRBV12-4 combines with J gene TRBJ2-1; unclear D gene. This clonotype was sampled from an adult who was a healthcare worker with PCR-confirmed SARS-CoV-2 infection or an uninfected control (not recorded which). The material sequenced was whole blood, taken at baseline. This chain's CDR3 is CASSLGGATSSNEQFF. In DNA form, the CDR3 reads TGTGCCAGCAGTTTAGGCGGAGCCACATCCTCCAATGAGCAGTTCTTC.